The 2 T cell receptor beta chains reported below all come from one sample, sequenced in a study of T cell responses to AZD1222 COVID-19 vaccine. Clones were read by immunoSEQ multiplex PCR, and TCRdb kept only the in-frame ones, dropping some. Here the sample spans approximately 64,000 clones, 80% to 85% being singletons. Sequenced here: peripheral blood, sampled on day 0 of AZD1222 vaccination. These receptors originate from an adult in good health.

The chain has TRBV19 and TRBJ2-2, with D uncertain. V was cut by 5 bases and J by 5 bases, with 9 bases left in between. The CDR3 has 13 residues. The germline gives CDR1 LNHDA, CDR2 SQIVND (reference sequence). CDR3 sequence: CASSVQWTGELFF. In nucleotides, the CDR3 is TGTGCCAGTAGTGTCCAGTGGACCGGGGAGCTGTTTTTT.

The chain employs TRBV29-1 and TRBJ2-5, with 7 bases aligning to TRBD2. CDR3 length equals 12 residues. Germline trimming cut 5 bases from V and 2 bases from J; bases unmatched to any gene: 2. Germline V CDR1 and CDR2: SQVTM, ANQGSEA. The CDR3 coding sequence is TGCAGCGTTCGGGAGGATCAAGAGACCCAGTACTTC. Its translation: CSVREDQETQYF.